What follows describes a single T cell receptor beta chain. This clone's antigen is unknown. Within one base of it there is no much larger clone, and no base qualities were kept. CDR3 length: 16 amino acids, cysteine to phenylalanine. The retained sequence is limited to the CDR3, 48 bases, with the frame set at the first base. The germline V gene gives CDR1 as SGHRS and CDR2 as YFSETQ. The V end loses 4 bases and the J end loses 6 bases, and a stretch of 17 bases separates them. These data belong to a study of shared clonotypes between healthy human individuals (dated by TCRdb to 2020 to 2021). Some background on the complete study: A few men and a couple of women, aged 18 to 49 years, made up the cohort. For each donor, three plates each were used for CD4 naive and CD4 memory, two plates were used for CD8 naive, and one plate was used for CD8 memory. Leukapheresis yielded between about 0.85 and 10 billion PBMCs per donor. Different laboratories and diverse techniques were used to prepare libraries and sequence TCR repertoires, to increase sequencing depth and limit assay-specific biases. To estimate repertoire size and how much clonotypes are shared between individuals, the study performed deep sequencing of blood TCR repertoires from a few healthy adults. The paper's findings and limits, for the study overall: Naive subsets generally had larger estimated clonotype richness than memory subsets. Sampling was limited to blood, and TCR repertoires in tissue likely differ from TCR repertoires in blood. Pairwise subsampling led to the expectation that sequencing depth would affect the degree of clonotype sharing among donors. Across a handful of donors, about 5.2% of naive CD4, roughly 3.5% of naive CD8, about 2.3% of memory CD4, and under 0.45% of memory CD8 clonotypes were shared. The small number of donors limited the genetic and exposure-history diversity represented. Incomplete sequencing was indicated by rarefaction of sorted-subset datasets, despite the large sequencing depth. Compared with non-shared clonotypes, the clonotypes found in all four sorted-subset donors had higher generation probabilities.

Donors were healthy HIV-negative adults with no recently reported acute infections or vaccinations. Every donor was a Caucasian adult living in Nashville, Tennessee, USA. CD4+ T cells were enriched by magnetic negative selection, after which naive cells were positively selected on CD45RA and the negative fraction was taken as the memory subset. Blood was collected by leukapheresis, and PBMCs were isolated by Ficoll-Histopaque density gradient centrifugation and then cryopreserved in liquid nitrogen vapor phase. Purity and quantity of every magnetically sorted T cell population were checked by analytical flow cytometry. Genomic DNA was isolated from each sorted fraction and quantified by UV absorbance on a Nanodrop 2000c. Using the deep immunoSEQ assay, TCR CDR3 regions were amplified from genomic DNA by multiplex PCR. Genomic DNA extracted from each cell subset was distributed evenly over all wells of several immunoSEQ 96-well plates, and each plate served as one replicate. For sorted subsets, around 0.2 ug of genomic DNA, equivalent to 25,000 to 35,000 T cell genomes, went into each replicate PCR. Purified libraries were measured with a Qubit 3.0 fluorometer, size-checked on a Bioanalyzer 2100, and measured again with the KAPA Library Quantification kit. Every immunoSEQ 96-well plate was sequenced on a separate single-read 150-cycle Illumina NextSeq 550 flow cell. On the authors' methods: Because the immunoSEQ output held only junctional sequences and lacked quality scores, the filtering could not match the filtering applied to full-length reads. Sequences were annotated with PyIR, a Python wrapper for IgBLAST v1.9, using IMGT germline references to assign V/J genes and CDR3. Reads were removed for weak V/J assignments (E-value above 1e-6), missing CDR3, stop codons, out-of-frame junctions, or ambiguous translated residues. A V3J clonotype was defined by an identical inferred V gene, J gene, and CDR3 amino acid sequence. The percentage overlap between two repertoires was calculated by dividing the number of shared unique clonotypes by the size of the smaller repertoire. RTK rarefaction, the Chao1 estimator, and Recon v2.1 estimates of unobserved clonotypes were used to assess repertoire richness. For all TCRbeta clonotypes obtained by the gDNA method from a few donors, generation probabilities were computed with OLGA. TCRdb stores this immuneACCESS table with in-frame sequences only. Part of the clones is absent; in the studies checked, under half of the shortfall reflects unresolved V genes, and no reason is known for the rest. The D gene and trimming were derived from the DNA, and the V and J assignments and clone size from that table. The sample contains more than 2 million clones, about 94% of them found a single time. The ten biggest clones cover less than 0.15% of the sample.

Recombination linked TRBV5-1 to TRBJ1-6; TRBD1 is possibly the D segment (5 matching bases). Material for sequencing was naive CD4+ T cells sorted from blood. The sample's cell subset or site, from its label and the paper: CD45RA+ positively selected. The sequence derives from a man aged 18-30 years in good health. The DNA is TGCGCCAGCAGCCCCGGACACGCTGTTGGTAATTCACCCCTCCACTTT. The translation is CASSPGHAVGNSPLHF.